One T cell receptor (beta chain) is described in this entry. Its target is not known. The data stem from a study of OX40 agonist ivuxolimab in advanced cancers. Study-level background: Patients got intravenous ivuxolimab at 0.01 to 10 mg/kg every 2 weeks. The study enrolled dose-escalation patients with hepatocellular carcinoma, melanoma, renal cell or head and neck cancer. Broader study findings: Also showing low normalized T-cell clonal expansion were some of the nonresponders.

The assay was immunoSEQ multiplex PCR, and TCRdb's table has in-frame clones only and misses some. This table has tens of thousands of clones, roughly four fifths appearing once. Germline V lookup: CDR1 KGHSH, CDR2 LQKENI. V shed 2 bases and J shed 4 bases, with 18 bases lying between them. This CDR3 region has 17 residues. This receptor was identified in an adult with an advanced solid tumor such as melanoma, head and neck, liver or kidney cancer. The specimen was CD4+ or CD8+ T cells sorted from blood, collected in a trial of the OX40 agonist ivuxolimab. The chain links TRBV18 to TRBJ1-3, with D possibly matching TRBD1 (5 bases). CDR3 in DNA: TGTGCCAGCTCACCAACACTCAACCAGGGTAGAGGAAACACCATATATTTT. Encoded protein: CASSPTLNQGRGNTIYF.